The 8 T cell receptor beta chains below come from one sample, sequenced in a study of identical twins. One entry per CDR3 protein results from TCRdb running MiXCR on the 5' RACE reads. The data show hundreds of thousands of distinct CDR3 sequences, with 21% seen just once and 4.3% held by the top ten. This same sample was also taken into another study, of T cells expressing NK-cell markers.

The specimen sequenced was PBMCs. The receptors here all came from a woman aged 18-30 years in good health.

This clonotype was counted only a few times. The chain employs TRBV29-1 and TRBJ1-1; TRBD1 might be the D (5 bases). The CDR3 consists of 10 residues. Germline values: CDR1 SQVTM, CDR2 ANQGSEA. V gave up 4 bases and J gave up 6 bases, with 6 bases separating them. CDR3 residues: CSVGGAEAFF. Written as DNA, the CDR3 is TGCAGCGTTGGAGGGGCTGAAGCTTTCTTT.

V and J are TRBV9 and TRBJ1-3; D is unresolved. V lost 0 bases and J 0 bases, leaving 7 bases between the germline ends. CDR1 and CDR2 (germline): SGDLS, YYNGEE. The CDR3 length is 15 residues. The CDR3 bases are TGTGCCAGCAGCGTAGATTTCTACTCTGGAAACACCATATATTTT. Translated: CASSVDFYSGNTIYF.

The chain links TRBV3-1 to TRBJ2-7; no clear D. With 3 bases removed from V and 6 bases from J, the gap between germline ends came to 12 bases. The germline V gene encodes CDR1 LGHDT and CDR2 YNNKEL (reference sequence). The CDR3 runs 13 residues. CDR3 bases: TGTGCCAGCAGCCACCGCACGACCCCCGAGCAGTACTTC. It codes for CASSHRTTPEQYF.

V and J are TRBV3-1 and TRBJ2-7, with D perhaps TRBD1 (6 bases). This CDR3 region has 14 residues. V was clipped by 5 bases and J by 5 bases, with 16 bases between them. The germline V gene has CDR1 LGHDT and CDR2 YNNKEL (reference sequence). DNA for the CDR3: TGTGCCAGCAGCTTCGGACAGTTTCTCCACGAGCAGTACTTC. Translation gives CASSFGQFLHEQYF.

The chain couples TRBV27 to TRBJ2-1, with D uncertain. CDR1 is MNHEY and CDR2 is SMNVEV in the germline V gene (reference sequence). V lost 10 bases to trimming and J lost 0 bases, with 7 bases between them. This CDR3 has 12 residues. CDR3 sequence: CATLSSYNEQFF. CDR3 nucleotide sequence: TGTGCCACTCTGAGCTCCTACAATGAGCAGTTCTTC.

This clonotype was observed many times. The chain recombines TRBV12-3 or TRBV12-4 with TRBJ1-2; D gene unclear. The V gene lost 3 bases and the J gene lost 4 bases, with 9 bases spanning the gap. The CDR3 runs to 13 residues. Here the CDR3 reads CASSFAVSYGYTF. DNA of the CDR3: TGTGCCAGCAGTTTTGCGGTTAGCTATGGCTACACCTTC.

This chain links TRBV20-1 with TRBJ2-5, with D hard to call. V was trimmed by 6 bases and J by 2 bases, leaving 7 bases between them. From germline, CDR1 is DFQATT and CDR2 SNEGSKA (reference sequence). This CDR3 region has 11 residues. CDR3 sequence reads: CSAGRQETQYF. The CDR3 region has the DNA TGCAGTGCAGGGCGACAAGAGACCCAGTACTTC.

This chain links TRBV5-1 with TRBJ2-1; weak D call: TRBD1 (6 bases). The germline CDR1 and CDR2 sequences are SGHRS and YFSETQ. Trimming removed 5 bases at V and 0 bases at J, with 15 bases between. There are 16 residues in the CDR3. In DNA form, the CDR3 reads TGCGCCAGCAGTTGGCTAACAGGGCCCTCCTACAATGAGCAGTTCTTC. This gives the protein CASSWLTGPSYNEQFF.